The text below deals with one T cell receptor (beta chain). This clonotype was seen a few times. What antigen it recognizes has not been identified. Qualities for individual bases were not recorded, and no much larger clone is one base off. Sample time point, as interpreted from the label and publication: sample taken at primary tumor resection. The donors were 60 to 80 patients from the lung TRACERx cohort who had early-stage, untreated non-small cell lung cancer. For TCR sequencing, whole RNA was extracted from tumor and nontumor lung tissue, or from cryopreserved PBMC samples, and no cell sorting was done. Only patients for whom sufficient RNA was available from at least two tumor regions were selected for TCR sequencing. The data derive from a study of spatial heterogeneity in lung cancer (dated by TCRdb to about 2019). For the study in its entirety: Beta-chain transcripts were consistently detected in greater numbers than alpha-chain transcripts, which likely reflects a higher abundance of beta-chain transcripts. In the raw uncorrected reads, each unique combination of TCR and UMI appeared more than ten times on average. Both alpha and beta chains were TCR-sequenced in approximately 200 tumor regions, some 64 matched nontumor lung samples and around 50 PBMC samples obtained at surgery. The study linked features of the TCR repertoire to counts of nonsynonymous mutations, which were determined by whole-exome sequencing of tumor tissue. TCR alpha and beta repertoires were quantitatively compared across multiple tumor regions, matched nontumor lung and blood in non-small cell lung cancer. The study at large found these results: Additional single-cell paired TCR alpha and beta sequencing was considered necessary to confirm, at a functional level, the hypothesis that regional TCRs recognize regional mutations. Ubiquitous expanded tumor TCRs were detected in blood more often at tumor resection than at routine follow-up.

The library was obtained by 5' RACE. The instrument given in TCRdb is NextSeq 500. In the TCR library protocol, a unique molecular identifier was attached to each TCR cDNA molecule so that PCR and sequencing errors could be corrected. Concerning the study's data processing: Decombinator tools were used for TCR identification, UMI-based error correction and CDR3 extraction. TCRs above a frequency of 2 per 1,000, corresponding to the top 1% of the tumor frequency distribution, were defined as expanded. Rényi diversity was computed with the R vegan package after subsampling each repertoire 100 times to 5,000 TCRs. CDR3 similarity networks were constructed using string-kernel similarity of amino acid triplets, with links drawn between CDR3s whose pairwise similarity was above 0.82. Using fastp trimming at Q25 and MiXCR clonotype assembly, TCRdb reanalyzed the public sequencing data and kept in-frame beta chains. Every CDR3 protein is listed once, alongside the most common genes and DNA of its rows. In this record, the V and J calls reflect TCRdb's handling and not the investigators' own analysis. The table for this sample lists tens of thousands of distinct CDR3 sequences; roughly an eighth of them were counted only once. The top ten hold about 60% of the sample.

The CDR1 and CDR2 encoded by the germline V gene are SGHTA and FQGTGA. Trimming removed 4 bases from V and 1 base from J, leaving 10 bases between the germline ends. Counted from cysteine to phenylalanine, this CDR3 has 15 amino acids. Of all the DNA, just the CDR3 is kept, 45 bases in frame from base 1. This TCR was recovered from a male donor with early-stage non-small cell lung cancer. The source was PBMCs, collected at surgery. This chain is built from TRBV7-3 and TRBJ2-2; no confident D gene assignment can be made. CDR3 sequence: CASSSLALNTGELFF. The DNA reads as follows: TGTGCCAGCAGCTCGTTGGCGTTGAACACCGGGGAGCTGTTTTTT.